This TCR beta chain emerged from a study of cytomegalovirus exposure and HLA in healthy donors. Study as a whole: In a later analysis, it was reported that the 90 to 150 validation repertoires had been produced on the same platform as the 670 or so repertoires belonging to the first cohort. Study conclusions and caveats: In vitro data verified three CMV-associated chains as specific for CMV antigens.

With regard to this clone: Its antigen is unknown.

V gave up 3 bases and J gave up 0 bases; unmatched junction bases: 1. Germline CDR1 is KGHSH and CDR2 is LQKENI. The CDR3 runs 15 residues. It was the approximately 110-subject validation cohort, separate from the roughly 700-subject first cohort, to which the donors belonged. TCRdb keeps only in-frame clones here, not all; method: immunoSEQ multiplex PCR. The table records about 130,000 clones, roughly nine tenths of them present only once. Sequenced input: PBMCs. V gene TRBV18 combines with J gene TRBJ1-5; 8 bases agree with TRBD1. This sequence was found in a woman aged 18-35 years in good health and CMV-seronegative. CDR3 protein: CASSPGQGSNQPQHF. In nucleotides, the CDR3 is TGTGCCAGCTCACCCGGACAGGGTAGCAATCAGCCCCAGCATTTT.